This entry concerns a single TCR beta chain. How the authors handled the data: A distant-metastasis classifier for papillary thyroid cancer was built using CDR3 differences across clinicopathological groups. With MiXCR, TCRdb reprocessed the PCR reads. V and J calls and clone size were set by TCRdb, not the authors. The top ten clones hold about 14% of a sample with tens of thousands of clones, less than 25% of them seen once. This record comes from a study of metastatic and nonmetastatic thyroid tumors. The CDR3 covers 13 residues. Unmatched junction bases numbered 8, after V lost 6 bases and J lost 5 bases. Germline V gene lookup returns CDR1 DFQATT and CDR2 SNEGSKA (reference sequence). The entire patient cohort was treatment-naive prior to thyroid surgery.

This chain joins TRBV20-1 and TRBJ2-5; 8 nucleotides match TRBD2. Sequencing was done on a sample of tumor tissue. This receptor was obtained from a female donor with papillary thyroid cancer or a benign thyroid nodule (not recorded which). Some clones in this sample may be carry-over from other donors' samples. In DNA, the CDR3 is TGCAGTGCGAGCGGGAGATCGGGGGAGACCCAGTACTTC. This gives the protein CSASGRSGETQYF.